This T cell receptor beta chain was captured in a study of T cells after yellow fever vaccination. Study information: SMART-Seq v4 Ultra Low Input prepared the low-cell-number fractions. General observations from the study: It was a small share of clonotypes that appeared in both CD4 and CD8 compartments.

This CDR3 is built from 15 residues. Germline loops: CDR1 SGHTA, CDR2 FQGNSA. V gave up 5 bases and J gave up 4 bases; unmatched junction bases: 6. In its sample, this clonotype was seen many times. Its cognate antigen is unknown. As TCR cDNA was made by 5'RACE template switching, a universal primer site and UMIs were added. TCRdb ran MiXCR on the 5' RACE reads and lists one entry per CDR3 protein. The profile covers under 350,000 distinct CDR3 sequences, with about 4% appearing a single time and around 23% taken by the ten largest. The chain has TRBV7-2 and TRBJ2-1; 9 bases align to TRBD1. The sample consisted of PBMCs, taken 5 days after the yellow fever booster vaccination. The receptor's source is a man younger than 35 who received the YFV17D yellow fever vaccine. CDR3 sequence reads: CASSPDRGRYNEQFF. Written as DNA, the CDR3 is TGTGCCAGCAGCCCGGACAGGGGAAGATACAATGAGCAGTTCTTC.